This entry is about one TCR beta chain. Its antigen is currently not known. Base qualities are not recorded, but no much larger clone differs from it by a single base. This entry comes from a study of shared clonotypes between healthy human individuals (dated by TCRdb to 2019 to 2021). About the study as a whole: The cohort comprised two women and a few men aged 18 to 49 years. To increase sequencing depth and limit assay-specific biases, TCR repertoire library preparation and sequencing were carried out by different laboratories using diverse techniques. Between about 0.85 and 9.5 billion PBMCs per donor were obtained by leukapheresis. For each donor, CD4 naive and CD4 memory were each given three plates, CD8 naive was given two plates, and CD8 memory was given one plate. The study deeply sequenced blood TCR repertoires of about 5 healthy adults to estimate repertoire size and the extent of clonotype sharing between individuals. Here is what the overall study found, with its caveats: Pairwise subsampling led to the expectation that sequencing depth would affect the degree of clonotype sharing among donors. Estimated clonotype richness was generally larger for naive than for memory subsets. Even with the large sequencing depth, rarefaction of the sorted-subset datasets indicated that sequencing was incomplete. Sampling was limited to blood, and TCR repertoires in tissue likely differ from TCR repertoires in blood. Compared with non-shared clonotypes, the clonotypes found in all four sorted-subset donors had higher generation probabilities. Across several donors, 4.5% to 6.5% of naive CD4, approximately 3.6% of naive CD8, 2% to 2.5% of memory CD4, and roughly 0.4% of memory CD8 clonotypes were shared. The small number of donors limited the genetic and exposure-history diversity represented.

Donors were healthy HIV-negative adults with no recently reported acute infections or vaccinations. Only Caucasian adults living in Nashville, Tennessee, USA were represented among the donors. CD4+ T cells were enriched through magnetic negative selection, after which naive cells were positively selected on CD45RA and the remaining negative fraction served as the memory subset. Blood was obtained by leukapheresis, after which PBMCs were separated by Ficoll-Histopaque density gradient centrifugation and cryopreserved in liquid nitrogen vapor phase. Analytical flow cytometry was used to check the purity and quantity of each magnetically sorted T cell population. From each sorted fraction, genomic DNA was isolated and quantified by UV absorbance on a Nanodrop 2000c. Using the deep immunoSEQ assay, TCR CDR3 regions were amplified from genomic DNA by multiplex PCR. Extracted genomic DNA from each cell subset was distributed evenly across all wells of several immunoSEQ 96-well plates, and each plate was treated as a replicate. Each replicate PCR for sorted subsets received roughly 0.2 ug genomic DNA, equal to about 30,000 T cell genomes. The purified libraries were quantified using a Qubit 3.0 fluorometer, sized with a Bioanalyzer 2100, and then quantified again using the KAPA Library Quantification kit. Every immunoSEQ 96-well plate was sequenced on a separate single-read 150-cycle Illumina NextSeq 550 flow cell. The source study handled its data this way. Because the immunoSEQ output included only junctional sequences and no quality scores, the filtering could not be the same as the filtering used for full-length reads. To assign V/J genes and CDR3, sequences were annotated against IMGT germline references using PyIR, a Python wrapper for IgBLAST v1.9. Reads with weak V/J assignments (E-value above 1e-6), missing CDR3, stop codons, out-of-frame junctions, or ambiguous translated residues were removed. V3J clonotypes were defined by identical inferred V gene, J gene, and CDR3 amino acid sequence. To compute the percentage overlap between repertoires, the number of shared unique clonotypes was divided by the size of the smaller repertoire. Richness of each repertoire was evaluated using RTK rarefaction, the Chao1 estimator, and Recon v2.1 estimates of unobserved clonotypes. Generation probabilities were computed with OLGA for all TCRbeta clonotypes obtained by the gDNA method from a handful of donors. What TCRdb holds here is the immuneACCESS table cut down to in-frame rearrangements. Part of the clones is not present; checked against another copy, under half of the missing clones reflect an unresolved V gene, and the others are unexplained. Clone size and V and J calls were adopted from that table, with D and trimming inferred from the DNA. The sample table shows roughly 2 million clones, and approximately 94% are seen once. Jointly, the top ten make up roughly 0.13% of the sample.

The germline V gene provides CDR1 SGHDN and CDR2 FVKESK. The CDR3 runs 15 residues from the cysteine to the phenylalanine. Only CDR3 DNA remains: 45 bases, in frame from the first base. Germline trimming: 1 base from V, 2 bases from J; junction bases outside gene matches: 3. Sequencing used naive CD4+ T cells sorted from blood. The cell subset or site label here, explained by the study, means: CD45RA+ positively selected. The chain is assembled from TRBV14 and TRBJ1-2; 8 nucleotides in the junction match TRBD1. The origin of this receptor is a man aged 18-30 years in good health. The CDR3: CASSQGQGPNYGYTF. The nucleotides read TGTGCCAGCAGCCAAGGACAGGGGCCCAACTATGGCTACACCTTC.